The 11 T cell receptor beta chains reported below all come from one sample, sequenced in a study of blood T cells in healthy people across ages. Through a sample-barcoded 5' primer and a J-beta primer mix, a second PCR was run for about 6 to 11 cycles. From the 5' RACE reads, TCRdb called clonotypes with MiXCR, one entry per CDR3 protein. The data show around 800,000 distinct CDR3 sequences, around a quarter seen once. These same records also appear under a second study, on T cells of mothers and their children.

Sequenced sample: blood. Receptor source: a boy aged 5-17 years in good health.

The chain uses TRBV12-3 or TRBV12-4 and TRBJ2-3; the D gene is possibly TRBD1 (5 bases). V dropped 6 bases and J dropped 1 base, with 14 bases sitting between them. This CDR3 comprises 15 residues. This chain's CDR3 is CASSLSQGRTDTQYF. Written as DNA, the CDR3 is TGTGCCAGCAGCCTTAGCCAGGGCCGCACAGATACGCAGTATTTT.

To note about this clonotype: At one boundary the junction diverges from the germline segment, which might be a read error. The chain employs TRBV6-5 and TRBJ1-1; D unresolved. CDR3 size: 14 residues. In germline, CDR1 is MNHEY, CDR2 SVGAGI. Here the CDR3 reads CASRKPAVNTETFF. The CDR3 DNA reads TGTGCCAGCAGAAAGCCGGCAGTGAACACTGAAACTTTCTTT.

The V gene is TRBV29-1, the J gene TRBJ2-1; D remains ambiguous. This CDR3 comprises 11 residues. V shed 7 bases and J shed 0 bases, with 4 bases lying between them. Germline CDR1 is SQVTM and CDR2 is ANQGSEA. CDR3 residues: CSAASYNEQFF. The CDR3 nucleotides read TGCAGCGCCGCCTCCTACAATGAGCAGTTCTTC.

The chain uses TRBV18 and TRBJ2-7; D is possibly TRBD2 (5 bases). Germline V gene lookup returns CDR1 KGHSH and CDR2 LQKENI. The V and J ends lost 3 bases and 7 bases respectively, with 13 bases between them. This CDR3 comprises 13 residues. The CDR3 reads CASSPRDLSEQYF. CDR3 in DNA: TGTGCCAGCTCACCCCGGGATTTGAGTGAGCAGTACTTC.

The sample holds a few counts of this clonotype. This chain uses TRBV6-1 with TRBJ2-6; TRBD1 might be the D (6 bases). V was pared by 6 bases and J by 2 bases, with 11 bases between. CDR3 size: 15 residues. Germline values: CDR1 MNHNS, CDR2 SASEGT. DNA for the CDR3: TGTGCCAGCAGCGCAGCAGGGGCTGGGGCCAACGTCCTGACTTTC. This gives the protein CASSAAGAGANVLTF.

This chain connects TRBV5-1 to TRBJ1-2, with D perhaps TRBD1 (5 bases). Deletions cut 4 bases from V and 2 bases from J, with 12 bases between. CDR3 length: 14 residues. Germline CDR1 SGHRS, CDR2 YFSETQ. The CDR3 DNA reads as TGCGCCAGCAGCGCCAGTGGACAAAACTATGGCTACACCTTC. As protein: CASSASGQNYGYTF.

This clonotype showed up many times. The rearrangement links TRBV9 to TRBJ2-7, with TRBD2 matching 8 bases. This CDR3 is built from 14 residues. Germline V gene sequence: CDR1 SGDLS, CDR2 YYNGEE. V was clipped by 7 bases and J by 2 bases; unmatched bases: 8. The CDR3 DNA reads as TGTGCCAGCGGCGGGGGGCCCGGCGCCTACGAGCAGTACTTC. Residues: CASGGGPGAYEQYF.

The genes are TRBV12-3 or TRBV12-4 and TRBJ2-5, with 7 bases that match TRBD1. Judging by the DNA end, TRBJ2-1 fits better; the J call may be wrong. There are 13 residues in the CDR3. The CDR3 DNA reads TGTGCCAGCAGTGAACACCAGGGGGATGAGCAGTTCTTC. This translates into CASSEHQGDEQFF.

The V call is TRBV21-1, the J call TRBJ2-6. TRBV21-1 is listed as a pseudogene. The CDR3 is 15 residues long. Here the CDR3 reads CASSNQYSGANVLTF. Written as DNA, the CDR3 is TGTGCCAGCAGCAATCAGTACTCTGGGGCCAACGTCCTGACTTTC.

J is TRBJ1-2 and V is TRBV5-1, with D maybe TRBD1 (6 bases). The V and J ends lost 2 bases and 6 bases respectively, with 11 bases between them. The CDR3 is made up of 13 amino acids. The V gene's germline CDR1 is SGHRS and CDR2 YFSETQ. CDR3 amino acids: CASSFRGENGYTF. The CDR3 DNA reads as TGCGCCAGCAGCTTCAGGGGAGAAAATGGCTACACCTTC.

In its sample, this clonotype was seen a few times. The CDR3 DNA sequence: TGTGCCACCAGCAGAGGGACTATCCGAGAGACCCAGTACTTC. It codes for CATSRGTIRETQYF. The chain joins TRBV15 to TRBJ2-5, with a possible D match to TRBD2 (6 bases). The length of the CDR3 is 14 residues. The germline CDR1 and CDR2 sequences are LNHNV and YYDKDF (reference sequence). Trimming shortened V by 1 base and J by 4 bases, and 10 bases separated the two germline ends.